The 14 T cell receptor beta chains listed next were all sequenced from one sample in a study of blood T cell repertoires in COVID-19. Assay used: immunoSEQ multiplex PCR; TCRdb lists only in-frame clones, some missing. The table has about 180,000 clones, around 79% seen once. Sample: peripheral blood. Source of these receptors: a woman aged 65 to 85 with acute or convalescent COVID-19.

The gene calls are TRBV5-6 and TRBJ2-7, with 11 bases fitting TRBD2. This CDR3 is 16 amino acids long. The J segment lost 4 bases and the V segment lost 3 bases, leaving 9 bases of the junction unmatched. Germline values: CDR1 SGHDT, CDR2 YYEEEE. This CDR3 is CASSWSISGRAYEQYF. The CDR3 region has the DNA TGTGCCAGCAGCTGGTCCATTAGCGGGAGGGCGTACGAGCAGTACTTC.

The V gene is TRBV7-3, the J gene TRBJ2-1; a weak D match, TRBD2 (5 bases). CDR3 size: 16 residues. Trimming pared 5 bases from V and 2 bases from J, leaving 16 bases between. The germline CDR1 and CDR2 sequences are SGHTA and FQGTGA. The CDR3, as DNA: TGTGCCAGCAGCCCACTTGCGGGTACGGCCTACAATGAGCAGTTCTTC. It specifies CASSPLAGTAYNEQFF.

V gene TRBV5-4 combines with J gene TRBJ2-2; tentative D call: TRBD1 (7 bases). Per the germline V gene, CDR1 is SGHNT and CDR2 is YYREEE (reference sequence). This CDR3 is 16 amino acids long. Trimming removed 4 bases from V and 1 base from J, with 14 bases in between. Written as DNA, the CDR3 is TGTGCCAGCAGCCATACTCAGGGGGGGAACACCGGGGAGCTGTTTTTT. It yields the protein CASSHTQGGNTGELFF.

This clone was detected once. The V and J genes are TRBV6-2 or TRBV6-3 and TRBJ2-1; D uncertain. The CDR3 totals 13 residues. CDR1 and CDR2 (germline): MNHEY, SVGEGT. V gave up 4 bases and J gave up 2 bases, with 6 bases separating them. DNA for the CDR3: TGTGCCAGCAGTTTGAGGACCTACAATGAGCAGTTCTTC. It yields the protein CASSLRTYNEQFF.

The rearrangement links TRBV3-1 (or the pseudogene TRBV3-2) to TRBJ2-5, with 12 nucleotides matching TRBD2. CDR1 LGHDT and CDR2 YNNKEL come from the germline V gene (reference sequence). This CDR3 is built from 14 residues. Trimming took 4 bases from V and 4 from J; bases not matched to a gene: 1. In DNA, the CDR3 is TGTGCCAGCAGCCTACTAGCGGGAGGAGAGACCCAGTACTTC. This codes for CASSLLAGGETQYF.

The CDR3 loop is CAISKEGGEAFF. CDR3 bases: TGTGCCATCTCCAAGGAGGGCGGTGAAGCTTTCTTT. This rearrangement joins TRBV10-3 to TRBJ1-1, with D unresolved. V lost 8 bases to trimming and J lost 7 bases, with 14 bases between them. The germline CDR1 and CDR2 sequences are ENHRY and SYGVKD. The CDR3 contains 12 residues.

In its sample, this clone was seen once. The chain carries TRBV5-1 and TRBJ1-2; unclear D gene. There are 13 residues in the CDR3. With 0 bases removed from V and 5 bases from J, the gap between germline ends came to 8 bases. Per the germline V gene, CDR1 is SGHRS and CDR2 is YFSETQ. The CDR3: CASSLETVYGYTF. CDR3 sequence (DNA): TGCGCCAGCAGCTTGGAAACGGTATATGGCTACACCTTC.

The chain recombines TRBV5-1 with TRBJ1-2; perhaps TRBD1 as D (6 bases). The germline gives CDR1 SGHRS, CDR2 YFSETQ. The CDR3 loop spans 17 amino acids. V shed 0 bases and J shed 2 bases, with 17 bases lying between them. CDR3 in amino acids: CASSLGTDVSGNYGYTF. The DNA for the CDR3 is TGCGCCAGCAGCTTGGGGACAGACGTCTCCGGAAACTATGGCTACACCTTC.

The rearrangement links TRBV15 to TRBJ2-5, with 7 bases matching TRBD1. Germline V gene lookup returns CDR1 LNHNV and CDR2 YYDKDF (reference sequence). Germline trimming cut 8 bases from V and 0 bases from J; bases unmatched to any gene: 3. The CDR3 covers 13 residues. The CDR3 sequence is CATEQGYQETQYF. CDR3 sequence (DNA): TGTGCCACCGAACAGGGGTACCAAGAGACCCAGTACTTC.

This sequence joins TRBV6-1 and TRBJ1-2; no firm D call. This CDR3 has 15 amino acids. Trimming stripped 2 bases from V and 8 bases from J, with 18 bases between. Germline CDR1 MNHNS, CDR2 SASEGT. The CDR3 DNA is TGTGCCAGCAGTGAAATGGCAGGCCCAGAGAAAGGCTACACCTTC. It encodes CASSEMAGPEKGYTF.

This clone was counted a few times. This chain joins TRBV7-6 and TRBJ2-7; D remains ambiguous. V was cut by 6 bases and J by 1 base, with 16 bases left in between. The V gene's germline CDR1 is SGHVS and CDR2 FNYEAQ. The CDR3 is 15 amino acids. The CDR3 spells CASSLGSLASYEQYF. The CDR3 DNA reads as TGTGCCAGCAGTCTAGGTAGTCTGGCATCCTACGAGCAGTACTTC.

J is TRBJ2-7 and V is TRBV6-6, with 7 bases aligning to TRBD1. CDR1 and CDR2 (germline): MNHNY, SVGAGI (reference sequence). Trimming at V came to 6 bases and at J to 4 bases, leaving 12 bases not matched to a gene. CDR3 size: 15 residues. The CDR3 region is CASRGSTGSHYEQYF. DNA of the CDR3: TGTGCCAGCAGGGGTTCGACAGGGTCCCATTACGAGCAGTACTTC.

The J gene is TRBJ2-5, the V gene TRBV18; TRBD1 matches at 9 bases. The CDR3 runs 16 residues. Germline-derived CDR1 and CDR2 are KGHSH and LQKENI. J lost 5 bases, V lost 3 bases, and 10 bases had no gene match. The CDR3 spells CASSPPGQGNGETQYF. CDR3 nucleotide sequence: TGTGCCAGCTCACCTCCGGGACAGGGAAACGGGGAGACCCAGTACTTC.

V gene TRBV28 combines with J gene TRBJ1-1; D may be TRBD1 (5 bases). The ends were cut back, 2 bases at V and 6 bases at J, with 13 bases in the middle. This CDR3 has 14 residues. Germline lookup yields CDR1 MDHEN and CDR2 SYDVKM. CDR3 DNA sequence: TGTGCCAGCAGTTTAGGGTCGGCAGGGCCTGAAGCTTTCTTT. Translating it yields CASSLGSAGPEAFF.